The entry below describes one T cell receptor beta chain. cDNA libraries for TCR alpha and TCR beta, carrying sample barcodes and UMIs, came from 5'RACE with constant-segment primers. MiXCR, run by TCRdb on the 5' RACE reads, gives a single entry per CDR3 protein. The top ten clones hold around 45% of a sample with about 49,000 distinct CDR3 sequences, 27% of them seen once. The data belong to a study of T-cell memory formation after mild COVID-19. Germline V CDR1 and CDR2: SGHRS, YFSETQ. V lost 6 bases and J 12 bases, leaving 30 bases between the germline ends. This CDR3 comprises 16 residues. The sample was PBMCs or a T cell subset sorted from them (not recorded which). The TCR was taken from a young man who had mild COVID-19 (a few samples of this study predate the infection). Cell type and time point are not known. J is TRBJ1-2 and V is TRBV5-1; maybe TRBD1 (5 bases). For the CDR3, the DNA is TGCGCCAGCAAATCAAAGACCGGGACCGACGCCTCGGGGAACACCTTC. Encoded protein: CASKSKTGTDASGNTF.